This T cell receptor (beta chain) stems from a study of blood T cell repertoires in COVID-19. Study information: T cells, B-cell-depleted T cells, or PBMCs provided the cDNA or gDNA that served as material.

The germline V gene encodes CDR1 MGHDK and CDR2 SYGVNS. The CDR3 loop spans 17 amino acids. Trimming removed 4 bases from V and 2 bases from J; junction bases left unmatched: 6. Original handling: For nucleated cells, counts were estimated from reference gene primer amplification. Clones were sequenced by immunoSEQ multiplex PCR, and TCRdb holds only the in-frame ones, with some missing. V and J calls and clone size are given by that table; D and trimming were obtained from the DNA. The table has 200,000 or so clones, around 84% seen once. The rearrangement uses TRBV25-1 and TRBJ2-1; 12 bases are shared with TRBD2. The sequence was obtained from a man older than 75 with acute or convalescent COVID-19. The sample consisted of peripheral blood. CDR3 sequence reads: CASSGLAGERTYNEQFF. The CDR3 DNA reads TGTGCCAGCAGTGGACTAGCGGGAGAGAGGACCTACAATGAGCAGTTCTTC.